A single sample is the source of the 20 T cell receptor beta chains below, sequenced in a study of early T cells in non-severe SARS-CoV-2 infection. TCRdb recomputed calls from the 5' RACE reads with MiXCR, one row per CDR3 protein. The profile shows about 110,000 distinct CDR3 sequences, 12% of them singletons. The sequencing sample was made of whole blood. The receptors were gathered from an adult who was a healthcare worker with PCR-confirmed SARS-CoV-2 infection or an uninfected control (not recorded which).

Concerning this clonotype: Given a much more abundant clone one base away, this may be a read error. The V and J genes are TRBV3-1 and TRBJ2-5; D might be TRBD1 (6 bases). This CDR3 has 18 residues. The germline CDR1 and CDR2 sequences are LGHDT and YNNKEL (reference sequence). CDR3 nucleotides: TGTACCAGCAGCCCGGGGATCCAGGGGCGGATCCGCCAAGAGACCCAGTACTTC. Residues: CTSSPGIQGRIRQETQYF.

This clonotype was observed a few times. The rearrangement links TRBV20-1 to TRBJ2-2; 7 bases match TRBD2. The CDR3 consists of 11 residues. The germline gives CDR1 DFQATT, CDR2 SNEGSKA (reference sequence). The CDR3 nucleotides read TGCAGCGTTGGTAGCGGGGGGGAGCTGTTTTTT. It is translated as CSVGSGGELFF.

This clonotype was counted a few times. The chain joins TRBV7-3 to TRBJ2-1; D possibly corresponds to TRBD1 (7 bases). Germline CDR1 is SGHTA and CDR2 is FQGTGA. The CDR3 covers 12 residues. Trimming stripped 4 bases from V and 7 bases from J, with 8 bases between. Here the CDR3 DNA reads TGTGCCAGCAGCTCAGGGGGGAATGAGCAGTTCTTC. It yields the protein CASSSGGNEQFF. Filled out from reference TRBV7-3 and TRBJ2-1, the complete variable domain reads GAGVSQTPSNKVTEKGKYVELRCDPISGHTALYWYRQSLGQGPEFLIYFQGTGAADDSGLPNDRFFAVRPEGSVSTLKIQRTERGDSAVYLCASSSGGNEQFFGPGTRLTVL.

This clonotype occurred a few times. J is TRBJ2-3 and V is TRBV5-1, with D uncertain. CDR3 size: 14 residues. Deletions cut 2 bases from V and 4 bases from J, with 11 bases between. CDR1 SGHRS and CDR2 YFSETQ come from the germline V gene. CDR3: CASSLAGFPDTQYF. The CDR3, as DNA: TGCGCCAGCAGCTTAGCCGGGTTCCCAGATACGCAGTATTTT.

This clonotype was observed a few times. The rearrangement joins TRBV27 to TRBJ2-1, with 14 bases fitting TRBD2. Germline V gene sequence: CDR1 MNHEY, CDR2 SMNVEV (reference sequence). The length of the CDR3 is 15 residues. Losses at the gene ends were 6 bases for V and 9 bases for J; bases not matched to a gene: 7. CDR3 DNA: TGTGCCAGCAGCCGGGGGACTAGCGGGAGTGGTGAGCAGTTCTTC. As protein: CASSRGTSGSGEQFF.

The chain joins TRBV19 to TRBJ2-7, with D possibly being TRBD1 or TRBD2 (6 bases each). The germline CDR1 and CDR2 sequences are LNHDA and SQIVND (reference sequence). The CDR3 sequence is 16 residues long. The V and J ends lost 3 bases and 5 bases respectively, with 20 bases between them. The CDR3 coding sequence is TGTGCCAGTAGTATCACGGGGGCCGTCTCACCCCACGAGCAGTACTTC. Translated: CASSITGAVSPHEQYF.

The chain is built from TRBV9 and TRBJ1-1; 10 nucleotides match TRBD1. The V and J ends lost 3 bases and 7 bases, in that order; junction bases with no gene match: 3. From germline, CDR1 is SGDLS and CDR2 YYNGEE. The CDR3 is 13 amino acids. The chain's CDR3 is CASSGQGAGEAFF. As DNA, the CDR3 is TGTGCCAGCAGCGGACAGGGGGCGGGTGAAGCTTTCTTT.

V and J are TRBV6-5 and TRBJ1-2, with D hard to call. Trimming removed 2 bases from V and 1 base from J, with 8 bases in between. Germline V lookup: CDR1 MNHEY, CDR2 SVGAGI. The CDR3 has 14 amino acids. The CDR3 reads CASSYGDGNYGYTF. The CDR3 nucleotides are TGTGCCAGCAGTTACGGAGACGGTAACTATGGCTACACCTTC.

This clonotype was observed at least ten times. This sequence joins TRBV5-1 and TRBJ2-3, with unresolved D. The germline V and J ends were trimmed by 4 bases and 1 base, with 19 bases remaining between them. The germline V gene has CDR1 SGHRS and CDR2 YFSETQ. The CDR3 loop spans 17 amino acids. The chain's CDR3 is CASSPPGLFSGTDTQYF. Written as DNA, the CDR3 is TGCGCCAGCAGCCCTCCCGGCTTGTTCTCAGGCACAGATACGCAGTATTTT.

The gene calls are TRBV10-3 and TRBJ2-7; no clear D. V was clipped by 1 base and J by 4 bases, with 8 bases between them. Germline loops: CDR1 ENHRY, CDR2 SYGVKD. The CDR3 sequence is 13 residues long. This CDR3 is CAISEYLGYEQYF. The CDR3 nucleotides are TGTGCCATCAGTGAGTATCTGGGGTACGAGCAGTACTTC.

The chain has TRBV2 and TRBJ1-6; TRBD1 is a possible D gene (5 bases). The CDR3 runs to 15 residues. Germline V gives CDR1 SNHLY, CDR2 FYNNEI. V lost 6 bases to trimming and J lost 5 bases, with 14 bases between them. DNA for the CDR3: TGTGCCAGCAGGAGATTCCAAGGGGATAATTCACCCCTCCACTTT. This gives the protein CASRRFQGDNSPLHF.

The sample holds many counts of this clonotype. The chain joins TRBV5-4 to TRBJ1-6, with 8 bases identical to TRBD1. The CDR3 length is 16 residues. After removal of 4 bases from V and 11 bases from J, the junction contained 14 bases not matched to a gene. CDR1 SGHNT and CDR2 YYREEE come from the germline V gene (reference sequence). CDR3 bases: TGTGCCAGCAGCCCCCGTGAACAGGGGGATTTTGCACCCCTCCACTTT. Translated, it gives CASSPREQGDFAPLHF.

V and J are TRBV2 and TRBJ1-6; D is ambiguous. CDR1 is SNHLY, CDR2 FYNNEI, per germline. The CDR3 sequence is 14 residues long. V dropped 4 bases and J dropped 3 bases, with 7 bases sitting between them. The CDR3 sequence is CASSAGVYNSPLHF. In DNA form, the CDR3 reads TGTGCCAGCAGTGCCGGGGTCTATAATTCACCCCTCCACTTT.

The genes are TRBV20-1 and TRBJ2-5; TRBD1 matches at 8 bases. The trim removed 3 bases at V and 2 bases at J, leaving 14 bases unmatched. CDR1 and CDR2 (germline): DFQATT, SNEGSKA (reference sequence). This CDR3 has 17 amino acids. As DNA, the CDR3 is TGCAGTGCTAGCCCTGTTCTAACAGGGGGTAGGCAAGAGACCCAGTACTTC. Its translation: CSASPVLTGGRQETQYF.

This clonotype has just a few counts. The chain recombines TRBV10-3 with TRBJ2-3; possibly TRBD1 or TRBD2 for D (6 bases each). The V gene's germline CDR1 is ENHRY and CDR2 SYGVKD. V lost 10 bases and J 7 bases, leaving 15 bases between the germline ends. The CDR3 consists of 12 residues. The CDR3 is CASSKGGNTQYF. The CDR3 DNA is TGTGCCAGCTCTAAGGGGGGTAATACGCAGTATTTT.

This clonotype was detected many times. The chain carries TRBV5-1 and TRBJ2-7, with unresolved D. V dropped 0 bases and J dropped 4 bases, with 17 bases sitting between them. The CDR3 runs to 16 residues. Germline loops: CDR1 SGHRS, CDR2 YFSETQ. This CDR3 is CASSLGPTVDSYEQYF. The CDR3 region has the DNA TGCGCCAGCAGCTTGGGACCCACAGTGGATTCTTACGAGCAGTACTTC.

This clonotype has a count of ten or more. V usage is TRBV7-2 and J usage is TRBJ1-1; D is uncertain. CDR1 SGHTA and CDR2 FQGNSA come from the germline V gene. The CDR3 runs 15 residues. V lost 2 bases and J lost 6, with 16 bases in between. CDR3: CASSLYTTLLAEAFF. DNA for the CDR3: TGTGCCAGCAGCTTATATACCACCCTTCTCGCTGAAGCTTTCTTT.

The chain uses TRBV12-3 or TRBV12-4 and TRBJ2-7, with TRBD1 matching 12 bases. This CDR3 comprises 15 residues. V was pared by 6 bases and J by 5 bases, with 8 bases of the junction left unmatched. The CDR3 sequence: CASSPTGQGAHEQYF. The DNA for the CDR3 is TGTGCCAGCAGCCCTACGGGACAGGGGGCCCACGAGCAGTACTTC.

This clonotype was recorded many times. This chain uses TRBV4-2 with TRBJ2-2, with D possibly TRBD2 on 6 matching bases. The germline CDR1 and CDR2 sequences are LGHNA and YNFKEQ. The CDR3 runs 14 residues. With 2 bases removed from V and 7 bases from J, the gap between germline ends came to 11 bases. DNA of the CDR3: TGTGCCAGCAGCCAATTCGGGAGTAGCGGGGAGCTGTTTTTT. Protein sequence: CASSQFGSSGELFF.

A few counts support this clonotype. The chain combines TRBV7-6 with TRBJ2-1; no reliable D call. The germline V and J ends were trimmed by 7 bases and 5 bases, with 21 bases remaining between them. The length of the CDR3 is 16 residues. CDR1 and CDR2 (germline): SGHVS, FNYEAQ. DNA of the CDR3: TGTGCCAGCACTCCTTACGATGAAAACTTCAACAATGAGCAGTTCTTC. It specifies CASTPYDENFNNEQFF.